One and the same sample provided the 27 T cell receptor beta chains below, sequenced in a study of T cell changes during pregnancy in multiple sclerosis. Repertoires were generated with immunoSEQ multiplex PCR, while TCRdb's copy carries only in-frame clones and drops some. This sample carries tens of thousands of clones, about nine tenths of them seen once, and the ten largest clones take 3.3%. The specimen comprised peripheral blood, sampled in the first trimester of pregnancy. These receptor sequences come from a female donor in good health, enrolled as a control in a pregnancy study.

The genes are TRBV28 and TRBJ1-1; D unclear. CDR3 length: 13 residues. Deletions cut 5 bases from V and 4 bases from J, with 11 bases between. CDR1 is MDHEN and CDR2 is SYDVKM in the germline V gene. The CDR3, as DNA: TGTGCCAGCAGTCCACCCCCCAGCACTGAAGCTTTCTTT. Residues: CASSPPPSTEAFF.

The chain employs TRBV7-2 and TRBJ2-2; possible D gene TRBD1, 5 bases. Germline lookup yields CDR1 SGHTA and CDR2 FQGNSA. Between the trimmed V and J ends, which lost 5 bases and 5 bases, there was a span of 15 bases. CDR3 size: 15 residues. The CDR3 DNA sequence: TGTGCCAGCAGCCTCTTGTGGGGCCGGACCGGGGAGCTGTTTTTT. Amino acids: CASSLLWGRTGELFF.

This sequence joins TRBV19 and TRBJ2-3; 11 bases fit TRBD2. The CDR3 runs 16 residues. Germline loops: CDR1 LNHDA, CDR2 SQIVND (reference sequence). Unmatched junction bases numbered 8, after V lost 1 base and J lost 8 bases. CDR3: CASSIGLAGTSGTQYF. CDR3 bases: TGTGCCAGTAGTATAGGACTAGCGGGAACATCAGGTACGCAGTATTTT.

CDR3 amino acids: CASRTGVGTKETQYF. The CDR3 region has the DNA TGTGCCAGCAGGACGGGAGTTGGTACTAAAGAGACCCAGTACTTC. The chain is built from TRBV11-2 and TRBJ2-5; perhaps TRBD2 as D (6 bases). Trimming cost V 6 bases and J 3 bases, with 17 bases left between them. From germline, CDR1 is SGHAT and CDR2 FQNNGV. This CDR3 region has 15 residues.

The genes are TRBV6-1 and TRBJ2-3, with D perhaps TRBD1 (6 bases). Germline lookup yields CDR1 MNHNS and CDR2 SASEGT. The CDR3 is 14 amino acids. V was shortened by 0 bases and J by 6 bases, with 10 bases between the two germline ends. Here the CDR3 reads CASSEANRVDTQYF. Here the CDR3 DNA reads TGTGCCAGCAGTGAAGCTAACAGGGTGGATACGCAGTATTTT.

The V gene is TRBV14, the J gene TRBJ2-3; D remains ambiguous. CDR1 and CDR2 from the germline V gene are SGHDN and FVKESK. The V end lost 2 bases, the J end lost 3 bases, and 6 bases lay between the germline ends. The CDR3 covers 13 residues. The CDR3 bases are TGTGCCAGCAGCCAATTTCGGACAGATACGCAGTATTTT. It is translated as CASSQFRTDTQYF.

This chain joins TRBV28 and TRBJ1-2; D is unclear. The germline CDR1 and CDR2 sequences are MDHEN and SYDVKM. Trimming removed 2 bases at V and 4 bases at J, with 11 bases between. This CDR3 has 14 residues. In DNA form, the CDR3 reads TGTGCCAGCAGTTTACCCATTCCAATCTATGGCTACACCTTC. Translated: CASSLPIPIYGYTF.

The chain employs TRBV5-4 and TRBJ2-2; D possibly corresponds to TRBD1 (6 bases). Trimming cost V 3 bases and J 1 base, with 13 bases left between them. Germline CDR1 and CDR2: SGHNT and YYREEE (reference sequence). This CDR3 contains 16 residues. Written as DNA, the CDR3 is TGTGCCAGCAGCTATACAGGGTACGGGAACACCGGGGAGCTGTTTTTT. Translated: CASSYTGYGNTGELFF.

The rearrangement joins TRBV11-3 to TRBJ2-3; D not resolved. This CDR3 comprises 13 residues. Trimming removed 0 bases at V and 5 bases at J, with 6 bases between. Per the germline V gene, CDR1 is SGHNT and CDR2 is YENEEA. DNA for the CDR3: TGTGCCAGCAGCTTAGATATTAGAGATACGCAGTATTTT. Residues: CASSLDIRDTQYF. The full variable domain, in which reference TRBV11-3 and TRBJ2-3 provide the parts outside the CDR3, is EAGVVQSPRYKIIEKKQPVAFWCNPISGHNTLYWYLQNLGQGPELLIRYENEEAVDDSQLPKDRFSAERLKGVDSTLKIQPAELGDSAVYLCASSLDIRDTQYFGPGTRLTVL.

The chain combines TRBV27 with TRBJ2-7; perhaps TRBD1 as D (5 bases). Per the germline V gene, CDR1 is MNHEY and CDR2 is SMNVEV (reference sequence). The CDR3 is made up of 13 amino acids. V was cut by 6 bases and J by 0 bases, with 9 bases left in between. CDR3 sequence: CASRADSSYEQYF. The CDR3 nucleotides are TGTGCCAGCAGAGCCGACAGCTCCTACGAGCAGTACTTC.

The V and J genes are TRBV11-2 and TRBJ2-3; 8 nucleotides match TRBD1. The V segment lost 4 bases and the J segment 2 bases; nucleotides outside the gene matches: 8. Germline lookup yields CDR1 SGHAT and CDR2 FQNNGV. The CDR3 has 16 residues. CDR3 sequence (DNA): TGTGCCAGCAGCTCCGGGGACAGGCGATACACAGATACGCAGTATTTT. It encodes CASSSGDRRYTDTQYF.

J is TRBJ2-7 and V is TRBV4-3; TRBD1 is a possible D gene (5 bases). The CDR3 consists of 14 residues. Between the trimmed V and J ends, which lost 3 bases and 5 bases, there was a span of 14 bases. CDR1 and CDR2 (germline): LGHNA, YSLEER. The CDR3 DNA sequence: TGCGCCAGCAGCCAGGGGTTGGGGCGACACGAGCAGTACTTC. It encodes CASSQGLGRHEQYF.

The chain carries TRBV7-8 and TRBJ2-1, with 10 bases aligning to TRBD2. Germline trimming cut 3 bases from V and 3 bases from J; bases unmatched to any gene: 5. CDR3 size: 16 residues. Per germline, CDR1 SGHVS and CDR2 FQNEAQ. The CDR3: CASSFGLAVNYNEQFF. In DNA, the CDR3 is TGTGCCAGCAGCTTCGGACTAGCGGTAAACTACAATGAGCAGTTCTTC.

Comments on this clone: One junction end does not reproduce the germline sequence, and a read error may be involved. The rearrangement joins TRBV7-7 to TRBJ2-5, with 7 positions matching TRBD2. The CDR3 covers 15 residues. Germline lookup yields CDR1 SSHAT and CDR2 FNYEAQ (reference sequence). CDR3 DNA: TGTGCTAGCAGCGCCCGGGCTAGCGGACAAGAGACCCAGTACTTC. It is translated as CASSARASGQETQYF.

V usage is TRBV4-3 and J usage is TRBJ1-4; 10 bases match TRBD1. The ends lost 3 bases at V and 8 bases at J; junction bases unmatched: 15. Germline lookup yields CDR1 LGHNA and CDR2 YSLEER. The length of the CDR3 is 18 residues. The CDR3: CASSQKGDRGSMGEKLFF. For the CDR3, the DNA is TGCGCCAGCAGCCAGAAGGGGGACAGGGGATCTATGGGGGAAAAACTGTTTTTT.

The CDR3 here is CASSVQGLSTDTQYF. As DNA, the CDR3 is TGTGCCAGCAGCGTCCAGGGGCTAAGCACAGATACGCAGTATTTT. V is TRBV9 and J is TRBJ2-3; possibly TRBD1 for D (6 bases). The V gene's germline CDR1 is SGDLS and CDR2 YYNGEE. This CDR3 contains 15 residues. With 2 bases removed from V and 0 bases from J, the gap between germline ends came to 10 bases.

The gene calls are TRBV10-3 and TRBJ1-2, with D perhaps matching TRBD1 (6 bases). The CDR3 extends over 12 amino acids. The germline CDR1 and CDR2 sequences are ENHRY and SYGVKD. V dropped 4 bases and J dropped 5 bases, with 8 bases sitting between them. The CDR3 region is CAISGTEYGYTF. CDR3 DNA sequence: TGTGCCATCAGTGGGACAGAGTATGGCTACACCTTC.

A single count supports this clone. The V and J genes are TRBV10-2 and TRBJ2-7, with 12 bases that match TRBD2. The CDR3 is made up of 19 amino acids. CDR1 is WSHSY, CDR2 SAAADI, per germline. V trimming: 0 bases; J trimming: 0 bases; junction bases outside the gene matches: 9. The CDR3 bases are TGCGCCAGCAGTGAGTCCCTCACTAGCGGGAGGTTCACCTCCTACGAGCAGTACTTC. The encoded protein is CASSESLTSGRFTSYEQYF.

CDR3 protein: CASSVLAGGPNEQFF. CDR3 nucleotide sequence: TGTGCCAGCAGTGTTCTAGCGGGAGGGCCCAATGAGCAGTTCTTC. The V and J genes are TRBV6-1 and TRBJ2-1, with 12 bases that match TRBD2. The V and J ends lost 4 bases and 6 bases, in that order; junction bases with no gene match: 4. The CDR3 is 15 amino acids. Germline loops: CDR1 MNHNS, CDR2 SASEGT.

The rearrangement links TRBV14 to TRBJ2-1, with TRBD2 matching 9 bases. Germline values: CDR1 SGHDN, CDR2 FVKESK. The CDR3 runs to 17 residues. With 2 bases clipped from V and 6 bases from J, the junction kept 11 bases outside the gene matches. The CDR3 is CASSQKGGGGGANEQFF. The CDR3 DNA reads TGTGCCAGCAGCCAAAAGGGCGGAGGCGGGGGGGCCAATGAGCAGTTCTTC.

The gene calls are TRBV7-2 and TRBJ2-7; no clear D. Germline V lookup: CDR1 SGHTA, CDR2 FQGNSA. The V and J ends lost 4 bases and 7 bases respectively, with 8 bases between them. The CDR3 length is 11 residues. CDR3 region: CASSSREEQYF. The CDR3 DNA reads as TGTGCCAGCAGCTCACGTGAGGAGCAGTACTTC.

The chain carries TRBV27 and TRBJ2-7, with a weak D call TRBD2 (5 bases). Germline CDR1 and CDR2: MNHEY and SMNVEV (reference sequence). The ends were cut back, 9 bases at V and 6 bases at J, with 12 bases in the middle. There are 11 residues in the CDR3. CDR3 nucleotides: TGTGCCAGTACATTAGGAGGCGAGCAGTACTTC. This codes for CASTLGGEQYF.

The V and J genes are TRBV6-1 and TRBJ1-2; D gene ambiguous. Germline V gene data show CDR1 as MNHNS and CDR2 as SASEGT. The CDR3 extends over 13 amino acids. Trimming took off 7 bases at V and 2 bases at J, with 11 bases between the two ends. DNA for the CDR3: TGTGCCAGCATCCGGGATCCGAACTATGGCTACACCTTC. The encoded protein is CASIRDPNYGYTF.

The chain is built from TRBV5-1 and TRBJ2-7; 7 bases align to TRBD2. Germline-derived CDR1 and CDR2 are SGHRS and YFSETQ. This CDR3 comprises 14 residues. Germline trimming cut 4 bases from V and 5 bases from J; bases unmatched to any gene: 9. The CDR3 sequence: CASSPQLANHEQYF. The CDR3 nucleotides read TGCGCCAGCAGCCCACAACTAGCGAACCACGAGCAGTACTTC.

V and J are TRBV4-2 and TRBJ2-1, with D perhaps matching TRBD2 (5 bases). CDR1 is LGHNA, CDR2 YNFKEQ, per germline. V lost 0 bases and J 4 bases, leaving 10 bases between the germline ends. This CDR3 region has 15 residues. CDR3 residues: CASSQELGAYNEQFF. The CDR3 nucleotides read TGTGCCAGCAGCCAAGAACTAGGTGCGTACAATGAGCAGTTCTTC.

The chain joins TRBV11-2 to TRBJ1-1, with D perhaps matching TRBD1 (5 bases). There are 14 residues in the CDR3. Germline CDR1 reads SGHAT; CDR2 reads FQNNGV. V lost 2 bases and J lost 5, with 12 bases in between. DNA of the CDR3: TGTGCCAGCAGCTTATCCCCAGGGATGACTGAAGCTTTCTTT. Amino acids: CASSLSPGMTEAFF.

The chain carries TRBV6-5 and TRBJ2-3; weak D call: TRBD2 (5 bases). Per germline, CDR1 MNHEY and CDR2 SVGAGI. This CDR3 spans 12 amino acids. V dropped 6 bases and J dropped 3 bases, with 7 bases sitting between them. The CDR3 protein is CASSPGTDTQYF. The CDR3 nucleotides are TGTGCCAGCAGCCCGGGGACAGATACGCAGTATTTT.